The TCR beta chain under discussion was sequenced for a study of T-cell memory formation after mild COVID-19. CDR3 length: 15 amino acids. Germline V gives CDR1 DFQATT, CDR2 SNEGSKA (reference sequence). With 2 bases clipped from V and 1 base from J, the junction kept 5 bases outside the gene matches. One entry per CDR3 protein, called by TCRdb with MiXCR from the 5' RACE reads. Among roughly 150,000 distinct CDR3 sequences listed, about 14% were seen once. The source is an adult woman who had mild COVID-19 (a few samples of this study predate the infection). Cell type and time point are not known. The V and J genes are TRBV20-1 and TRBJ2-3, with 8 bases fitting TRBD2. The material sequenced was PBMCs or a T cell subset sorted from them (not recorded which). CDR3 coding DNA: TGCAGTGCTAGACGCGGACTAGCTGGCACAGATACGCAGTATTTT. This encodes CSARRGLAGTDTQYF.